This TCR beta chain was found in a study of T cell responses to AZD1222 COVID-19 vaccine. Study in general: Second-dose intervals of approximately 4 or approximately 12 weeks were pooled.

Study-wide points: When two AZD1222 doses had been given, Spike-specific TCR breadth and depth rose. The donors showed a predominance of white British ancestry and of females, with possible underestimation of clonal diversity.

Germline assignment: CDR1 LNHNV and CDR2 YYDKDF (reference sequence). This CDR3 region has 15 residues. Trimming cost V 6 bases and J 3 bases, with 16 bases left between them. Turning to this clone: Antigen specificity is unknown.

Assay: immunoSEQ multiplex PCR; the TCRdb copy retains only in-frame clones and omits some. The sample lists about 150,000 clones; around 84% were seen once. The sequencing here drew on peripheral blood, taken on day 0 of AZD1222 vaccination. This TCR was recovered from an adult in good health. The chain recombines TRBV15 with TRBJ2-3; tentative D call: TRBD2 (6 bases). CDR3 region: CATSGERAGTDTQYF. The CDR3 DNA reads as TGTGCCACCAGTGGGGAGCGGGCGGGGACAGATACGCAGTATTTT.